The 22 T cell receptor beta chains below come from one sample, sequenced in a study of cytotoxic CD8 clonotypes in ibrutinib-treated CLL. Libraries were prepared by immunoSEQ multiplex PCR; TCRdb keeps only in-frame clonotypes and omits some of them. Among roughly 250,000 clones listed, less than 75% were seen once. Sample: PBMCs, taken after 24 months of ibrutinib treatment. The receptors come from a human donor with chronic lymphocytic leukemia.

This chain joins TRBV7-9 and TRBJ2-7; D perhaps matches TRBD2 (6 bases). The CDR3 runs 12 residues. V was trimmed by 5 bases and J by 6 bases, leaving 11 bases between them. Per germline, CDR1 SEHNR and CDR2 FQNEAQ (reference sequence). The CDR3 loop reads CASSPRGGEQYF. The CDR3 nucleotides read TGTGCCAGCAGCCCCCGGGGAGGCGAGCAGTACTTC.

The chain combines TRBV9 with TRBJ2-5; a possible D gene is TRBD2 (6 bases). The CDR3 is 14 residues long. V dropped 1 base and J dropped 4 bases, with 11 bases sitting between them. Germline assignment: CDR1 SGDLS and CDR2 YYNGEE. The CDR3 here is CASSVSLARETQYF. For the CDR3, the DNA is TGTGCCAGCAGCGTATCGCTAGCGAGAGAGACCCAGTACTTC.

Remarks on this clone: The sample has other DNA sequences that encode this CDR3 too. J is TRBJ2-7 and V is TRBV27; the match to TRBD1 covers 7 bases. The CDR3 extends over 13 amino acids. Trimming at V came to 5 bases and at J to 3 bases, leaving 4 bases not matched to a gene. Germline V gene lookup returns CDR1 MNHEY and CDR2 SMNVEV (reference sequence). The CDR3 nucleotides are TGTGCCAGCAGTCCGCGACAGGGCTACGAGCAGTACTTC. This codes for CASSPRQGYEQYF.

The chain carries TRBV30 and TRBJ1-5; D is possibly TRBD1 (5 bases). The V end lost 2 bases, the J end lost 5 bases, and 7 bases lay between the germline ends. This CDR3 contains 12 residues. Germline V CDR1 and CDR2: GTSNPN, SVGIG (reference sequence). CDR3 coding DNA: TGTGCCTGGAGTAGGGGCGATCAGCCCCAGCATTTT. It specifies CAWSRGDQPQHF.

The chain couples TRBV20-1 to TRBJ2-7, with no clear D. There are 10 residues in the CDR3. Trimming took off 5 bases at V and 3 bases at J, with 5 bases between the two ends. The germline CDR1 and CDR2 sequences are DFQATT and SNEGSKA (reference sequence). Here the CDR3 reads CSAWNYEQYF. The CDR3 coding sequence is TGCAGTGCTTGGAACTACGAGCAGTACTTC.

The chain recombines TRBV18 with TRBJ2-5; D remains ambiguous. The CDR3 loop spans 14 amino acids. Germline V lookup: CDR1 KGHSH, CDR2 LQKENI. Trimming pared 1 base from V and 5 bases from J, leaving 11 bases between. The chain's CDR3 is CASSPRVGQETQYF. DNA for the CDR3: TGTGCCAGCTCACCACGGGTCGGCCAGGAGACCCAGTACTTC. Together with reference TRBV18 and TRBJ2-5, the CDR3 gives the full variable domain: NAGVMQNPRHLVRRRGQEARLRCSPMKGHSHVYWYRQLPEEGLKFMVYLQKENIIDESGMPKERFSAEFPKEGPSILRIQQVVRGDSAAYFCASSPRVGQETQYFGPGTRLLVL.

The rearrangement links TRBV7-8 to TRBJ1-1; D not certain. CDR3 length: 12 residues. V dropped 5 bases and J dropped 11 bases, with 15 bases sitting between them. Germline lookup yields CDR1 SGHVS and CDR2 FQNEAQ. The CDR3 region is CASSPKTRTAFF. The DNA of the CDR3 is TGTGCCAGCAGCCCAAAGACGCGAACGGCTTTCTTT. Looking up the rest from reference TRBV7-8 and TRBJ1-1 gives the full variable domain: GAGVSQSPRYKVAKRGQDVALRCDPISGHVSLFWYQQALGQGPEFLTYFQNEAQLDKSGLPSDRFFAERPEGSVSTLKIQRTQQEDSAVYLCASSPKTRTAFFGQGTRLTVV.

In its sample, this clone was seen a few times. The chain combines TRBV7-2 with TRBJ2-1; TRBD2 might be the D (5 bases). The CDR3 runs to 12 residues. The ends were cut back, 6 bases at V and 8 bases at J, with 11 bases in the middle. CDR1 and CDR2 from the germline V gene are SGHTA and FQGNSA. CDR3 protein: CASSPLVDEQFF. The DNA for the CDR3 is TGTGCCAGCAGTCCACTAGTCGATGAGCAGTTCTTC.

This clone was recorded once. This chain links TRBV28 with TRBJ1-2, with a possible D match to TRBD1 (5 bases). This CDR3 has 15 amino acids. Trimming pared 2 bases from V and 9 bases from J, leaving 19 bases between. The V gene's germline CDR1 is MDHEN and CDR2 SYDVKM. The CDR3 DNA is TGTGCCAGCAGTTTACCGGTGGGGGATGGCGGGAGCTACACCTTC. This translates into CASSLPVGDGGSYTF.

The rearrangement links TRBV5-8 to TRBJ1-3; no definite D call. This CDR3 has 15 residues. Trimming cost V 2 bases and J 0 bases, with 9 bases left between them. Germline-derived CDR1 and CDR2 are SGHTS and YDEGEE. The CDR3 is CASSLGSGSGNTIYF. The DNA for the CDR3 is TGTGCCAGCAGCTTAGGTTCGGGCTCTGGAAACACCATATATTTT.

The chain uses TRBV9 and TRBJ2-7, with 9 nucleotides matching TRBD2. The germline V gene has CDR1 SGDLS and CDR2 YYNGEE. The ends lost 0 bases at V and 0 bases at J; junction bases unmatched: 4. The CDR3 spans 16 residues. The CDR3 sequence: CASSVAGTSTSYEQYF. The CDR3, as DNA: TGTGCCAGCAGCGTAGCCGGGACTAGCACCTCCTACGAGCAGTACTTC.

The chain couples TRBV19 to TRBJ1-2; tentatively, D is TRBD1 (6 bases). V was shortened by 8 bases and J by 3 bases, with 22 bases between the two germline ends. Germline CDR1 and CDR2: LNHDA and SQIVND (reference sequence). The CDR3 runs 16 residues. The CDR3 coding sequence is TGTGCCAGTCTTCCTTCGGGGGCAGGGGACGACTATGGCTACACCTTC. This gives the protein CASLPSGAGDDYGYTF. Looking up the rest from reference TRBV19 and TRBJ1-2 gives the full variable domain: DGGITQSPKYLFRKEGQNVTLSCEQNLNHDAMYWYRQDPGQGLRLIYYSQIVNDFQKGDIAEGYSVSREKKESFPLTVTSAQKNPTAFYLCASLPSGAGDDYGYTFGSGTRLTVV.

The genes are TRBV7-9 and TRBJ2-2; possibly TRBD2 for D (6 bases). Germline CDR1 is SEHNR and CDR2 is FQNEAQ (reference sequence). The CDR3 covers 14 residues. V gave up 7 bases and J gave up 2 bases, with 11 bases separating them. The CDR3 DNA is TGTGCCAGCAAAGCTAGCGTAAACACCGGGGAGCTGTTTTTT. It translates to CASKASVNTGELFF.

V usage is TRBV4-3 and J usage is TRBJ1-2, with D perhaps matching TRBD1 (6 bases). The CDR3 sequence is 15 residues long. V dropped 4 bases and J dropped 2 bases, with 14 bases sitting between them. Per germline, CDR1 LGHNA and CDR2 YSLEER. DNA of the CDR3: TGCGCCAGCAGCCGGGCCAGGGGAGGCAACTATGGCTACACCTTC. Translation: CASSRARGGNYGYTF.

V and J are TRBV28 and TRBJ2-4, with D tentatively TRBD2 (6 bases). V was shortened by 4 bases and J by 7 bases, with 17 bases between the two germline ends. The germline V gene encodes CDR1 MDHEN and CDR2 SYDVKM. The CDR3 has 15 amino acids. CDR3 nucleotides: TGTGCCAGCAGTTCCGGGACTTCAGGTTGGAACATTCAGTACTTC. Amino acid sequence: CASSSGTSGWNIQYF.

This sequence joins TRBV6-1 and TRBJ2-7; D is undetermined. The V end was cut by 6 bases, the J end by 4 bases, with 16 bases between. Germline-derived CDR1 and CDR2 are MNHNS and SASEGT. The CDR3 is 14 residues long. In DNA form, the CDR3 reads TGTGCCAGCAGCCCAACGGGTTTCGTTTACGAGCAGTACTTC. As protein: CASSPTGFVYEQYF.

This chain connects TRBV28 to TRBJ1-1; D may be TRBD1 (5 bases). CDR1 is MDHEN and CDR2 is SYDVKM in the germline V gene. V shed 2 bases and J shed 1 base, with 8 bases lying between them. This CDR3 spans 14 amino acids. This chain's CDR3 is CASSLGRENTEAFF. DNA of the CDR3: TGTGCCAGCAGTTTAGGCAGGGAGAACACTGAAGCTTTCTTT.

This clone was observed once. The chain recombines TRBV20-1 with TRBJ2-1; no firm D call. The V end was cut by 5 bases, the J end by 3 bases, with 5 bases between. CDR1 is DFQATT, CDR2 SNEGSKA, per germline (reference sequence). The CDR3 totals 11 residues. The CDR3 here is CSARIYNEQFF. The DNA of the CDR3 is TGCAGTGCTCGAATCTACAATGAGCAGTTCTTC.

The chain joins TRBV27 to TRBJ2-2; 13 bases are a match to TRBD2. Germline lookup yields CDR1 MNHEY and CDR2 SMNVEV (reference sequence). Trimming cost V 2 bases and J 6 bases; bases outside gene matches: 9. This CDR3 has 18 residues. In nucleotides, the CDR3 is TGTGCCAGCAGTTTACGACTAGCGGGAGGTGGGTTCGCCGGGGAGCTGTTTTTT. As protein: CASSLRLAGGGFAGELFF.

The rearrangement links TRBV19 to TRBJ1-2; unclear D gene. Germline V gene sequence: CDR1 LNHDA, CDR2 SQIVND (reference sequence). CDR3 length: 14 amino acids. Trimming took 4 bases from V and 1 from J, leaving 10 bases between them. The CDR3 DNA is TGTGCCAGTAGTACTGCACGGATTAACTATGGCTACACCTTC. Its protein is CASSTARINYGYTF.

The chain couples TRBV18 to TRBJ2-7; the match to TRBD1 covers 10 bases. V lost 3 bases, J lost 7 bases, and 6 bases stayed unmatched. CDR1 KGHSH and CDR2 LQKENI come from the germline V gene. This CDR3 contains 14 residues. CDR3 coding DNA: TGTGCCAGCTCACCGGGACAGGGGACGGGGGAGCAGTACTTC. Amino acid sequence: CASSPGQGTGEQYF.

V usage is TRBV7-9 and J usage is TRBJ2-7; D unclear. This CDR3 is 13 amino acids long. V dropped 1 base and J dropped 3 bases, with 7 bases sitting between them. CDR1 and CDR2 (germline): SEHNR, FQNEAQ (reference sequence). This CDR3 is CASSLVSGYEQYF. CDR3 sequence (DNA): TGTGCCAGCAGCTTAGTCTCCGGCTACGAGCAGTACTTC.